This TCR beta chain was identified in a study of T cell changes during pregnancy in multiple sclerosis. Method: immunoSEQ multiplex PCR; TCRdb's copy keeps in-frame clones and lacks some. The sample contains tens of thousands of clones, about nine tenths of which appear only once. CDR1 is MNHNS, CDR2 SASEGT, per germline. CDR3 size: 13 residues. V trimming: 11 bases; J trimming: 4 bases; junction bases outside the gene matches: 7. This sequence joins TRBV6-1 and TRBJ1-5; 8 bases are shared with TRBD1. This TCR was sampled from a female donor with multiple sclerosis, enrolled in a pregnancy study. The sample was CD8+ T cells from peripheral blood mononuclear cells, taken after pregnancy. This CDR3 is CAGRTGNNQPQHF. CDR3 DNA: TGTGCCGGACGGACAGGGAATAATCAGCCCCAGCATTTT.